This T cell receptor (beta chain) comes out of a study of cytomegalovirus exposure and HLA in healthy donors. CDR1 and CDR2 from the germline V gene are SGDLS and YYNGEE. CDR3 length: 17 amino acids. V lost 4 bases and J lost 4; bases outside the gene matches: 12. Generated by immunoSEQ multiplex PCR, the TCRdb table keeps only in-frame clones and is missing some. The data contain around 150,000 clones, around four fifths of them singletons. The sequenced sample was PBMCs. The rearrangement uses TRBV9 and TRBJ2-2; 8 bases map to TRBD1. This clonotype originated in a man in his thirties or forties in good health and CMV-seropositive. The CDR3 DNA reads TGTGCCAGCAGCACATCACAGGGGGTGCGTGGCACCGGGGAGCTGTTTTTT. Its translation: CASSTSQGVRGTGELFF.